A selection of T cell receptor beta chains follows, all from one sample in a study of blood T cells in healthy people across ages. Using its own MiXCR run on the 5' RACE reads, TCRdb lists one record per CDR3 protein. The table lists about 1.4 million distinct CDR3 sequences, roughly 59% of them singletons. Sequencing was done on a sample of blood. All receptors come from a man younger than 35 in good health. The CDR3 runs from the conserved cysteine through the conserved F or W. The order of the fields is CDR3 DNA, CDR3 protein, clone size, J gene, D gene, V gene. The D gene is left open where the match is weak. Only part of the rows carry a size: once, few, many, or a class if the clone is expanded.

cdr3_nt: TGCAGTAGAGGTAGGGAGGTGAACACTGAAGCTTTCTTT
cdr3_aa: CSRGREVNTEAFF
clone_size: NA
j_call: TRBJ1-1
d_call: NA
v_call: TRBV20-1

cdr3_nt: TGTGCCAGCAGTTACTCGAGAGTAGGGGACTATGGCTACACCTTC
cdr3_aa: CASSYSRVGDYGYTF
clone_size: few
j_call: TRBJ1-2
d_call: NA
v_call: TRBV6-6

cdr3_nt: TGTGCCAGCAGCTTTCGCGGGGGAGGCTACAATGAGCAGTTCTTC
cdr3_aa: CASSFRGGGYNEQFF
clone_size: NA
j_call: TRBJ2-1
d_call: TRBD2
v_call: TRBV13

cdr3_nt: TGTGCCAGCAGTCATACGGGTCCCCTAGCCAAAAACATTCAGTACTTC
cdr3_aa: CASSHTGPLAKNIQYF
clone_size: NA
j_call: TRBJ2-4
d_call: NA
v_call: TRBV12-3/TRBV12-4

cdr3_nt: TGCGCCAGCAGCCAAGAAGGGCTAGTTGGGCAGTTCTTC
cdr3_aa: CASSQEGLVGQFF
clone_size: few
j_call: TRBJ2-1
d_call: NA
v_call: TRBV4-1

cdr3_nt: TGTGCCAGCAGTTTAGTGGACAGGGGGGGAACTGAAGCTTTCTTT
cdr3_aa: CASSLVDRGGTEAFF
clone_size: few
j_call: TRBJ1-1
d_call: TRBD1
v_call: TRBV12-3/TRBV12-4

cdr3_nt: TGCAGCGTTGACCGGGGGGGGGCTGGCGAGCAGTACTTC
cdr3_aa: CSVDRGGAGEQYF
clone_size: NA
j_call: TRBJ2-7
d_call: TRBD2
v_call: TRBV29-1

cdr3_nt: TGTGTCAGCAGCGTCGGGCAGGGGGCCTATGAGCAGTTCTTC
cdr3_aa: CVSSVGQGAYEQFF
clone_size: NA
j_call: TRBJ2-1
d_call: TRBD1
v_call: TRBV9

cdr3_nt: TGCGCCAGCGCCACCAGACAGGGGAAAGAAAAACTGTTTTTT
cdr3_aa: CASATRQGKEKLFF
clone_size: few
j_call: TRBJ1-4
d_call: TRBD1
v_call: TRBV5-1

cdr3_nt: TGCAGTGCTAGAGAGTCCCCTGATGAAAAACTGTTTTTT
cdr3_aa: CSARESPDEKLFF
clone_size: NA
j_call: TRBJ1-4
d_call: NA
v_call: TRBV20-1

cdr3_nt: TGTGCCATGGCGGGCACTAGGGGAGAAAAAGAGACCCAGTACTTC
cdr3_aa: CAMAGTRGEKETQYF
clone_size: once
j_call: TRBJ2-5
d_call: NA
v_call: TRBV10-3

cdr3_nt: TGTGCCAGCAGTGAATACGGGACAGGTTCTACGAATGGCTACACCTTC
cdr3_aa: CASSEYGTGSTNGYTF
clone_size: NA
j_call: TRBJ1-2
d_call: TRBD1
v_call: TRBV25-1

cdr3_nt: TGTGCCAGCAGCTTAGATCGACGGGGTCCCCTCCACTTT
cdr3_aa: CASSLDRRGPLHF
clone_size: NA
j_call: TRBJ1-6
d_call: NA
v_call: TRBV11-2

cdr3_nt: TGTGCCAGCAGCCCAGATCGACAGGAACCTCCCTACGAGCAGTACTTC
cdr3_aa: CASSPDRQEPPYEQYF
clone_size: NA
j_call: TRBJ2-7
d_call: NA
v_call: TRBV7-6

cdr3_nt: TGTGCCAGCAGCAATCACAGGGGTTCGTCCGGGGCCAAAGTCCTGACTTTC
cdr3_aa: CASSNHRGSSGAKVLTF
clone_size: NA
j_call: TRBJ2-6
d_call: TRBD1
v_call: TRBV9

cdr3_nt: TGTGCCAGCAGCGCAGGGACGGACCCTAACTATGGCTACACCTTC
cdr3_aa: CASSAGTDPNYGYTF
clone_size: NA
j_call: TRBJ1-2
d_call: NA
v_call: TRBV11-2

cdr3_nt: TGTGCCAGCAGTTTAGGGTACGGCAGGGACCCGGTGAACGCTGAAGCTTTCTTT
cdr3_aa: CASSLGYGRDPVNAEAFF
clone_size: NA
j_call: TRBJ1-1
d_call: NA
v_call: TRBV27